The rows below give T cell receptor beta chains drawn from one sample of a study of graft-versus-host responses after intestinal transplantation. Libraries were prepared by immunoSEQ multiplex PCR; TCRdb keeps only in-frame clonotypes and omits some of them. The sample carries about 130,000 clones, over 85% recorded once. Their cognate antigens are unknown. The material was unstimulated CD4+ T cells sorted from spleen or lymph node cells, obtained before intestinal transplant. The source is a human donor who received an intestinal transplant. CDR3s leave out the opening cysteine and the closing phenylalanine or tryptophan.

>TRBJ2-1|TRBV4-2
ASSPRGPGRNEQF
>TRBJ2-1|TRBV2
ASRTGTSYNEQF
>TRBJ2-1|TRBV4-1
ASSHRDRADNEQF
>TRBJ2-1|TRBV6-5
ASSYLRTDYNEQF
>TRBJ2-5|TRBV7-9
ASSLGSEETQY
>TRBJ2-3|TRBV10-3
AISEQLTSTDTQY
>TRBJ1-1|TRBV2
ASSEDRGLTEAF
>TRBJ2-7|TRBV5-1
ASSWGQGAYEQY
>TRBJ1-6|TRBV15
ATSRGRRGRHVSPLH
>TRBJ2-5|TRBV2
ASSGVRQETQY
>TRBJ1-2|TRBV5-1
ASSLNGGGYT
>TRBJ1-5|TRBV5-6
ASRLQGVDQPQH
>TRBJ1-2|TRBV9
ASSVDTASYGYT
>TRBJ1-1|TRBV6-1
ASSVGSNTEAF
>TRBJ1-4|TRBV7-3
ASSLKGGNEKLF
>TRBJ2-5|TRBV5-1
ASSLGLGKPQETQY
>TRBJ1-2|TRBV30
AWSPRPKTGGYT
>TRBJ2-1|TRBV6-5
ASSSNNEQF
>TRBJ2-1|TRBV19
ASSIRGGRVNEQF
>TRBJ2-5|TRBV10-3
AARGGSETQY
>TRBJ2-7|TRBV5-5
ASSGEQGALDEQY
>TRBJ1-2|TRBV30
AWSGDLSNYGYT
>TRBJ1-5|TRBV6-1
ASTEGAGSNQPQH
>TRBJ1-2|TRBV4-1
ASRPDGGGYT
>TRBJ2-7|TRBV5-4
ASSLRGDAGQEQY
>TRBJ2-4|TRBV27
ASSRGGGKNIQY
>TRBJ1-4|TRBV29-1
SVEVSRKLF
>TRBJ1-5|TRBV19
ATRDSNQPQH
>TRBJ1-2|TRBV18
ASSPGQGDGYT
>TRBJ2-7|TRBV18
ASSLTGPAYEQY
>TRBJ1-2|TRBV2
ASSKTLQGLYGYT
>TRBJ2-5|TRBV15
ATSRDTQETQY
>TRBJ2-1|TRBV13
ASSLARGVYEQF
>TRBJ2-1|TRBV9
ASSVRQDYNEQF
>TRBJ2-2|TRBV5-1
ASSSTVSNTGELF
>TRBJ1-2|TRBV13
ASSPLGYGYT
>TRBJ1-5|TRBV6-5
ASSSNRGSHQPQH
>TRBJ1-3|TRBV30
AWSYRGSGNTIY
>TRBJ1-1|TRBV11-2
ASRTGTLNTEAF
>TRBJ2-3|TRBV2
ASSPGLGPTDTQY
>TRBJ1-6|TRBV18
ASSPRPGTGPGGNSPLH
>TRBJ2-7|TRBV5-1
ASSLGGGGPIYEQY
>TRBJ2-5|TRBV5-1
ASSLGQGRETQY
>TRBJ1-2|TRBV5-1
ASSPTRTEDGYT
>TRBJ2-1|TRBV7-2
ASSLLVSSSYNEQF
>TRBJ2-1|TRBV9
ASSPNPSSYNEQF
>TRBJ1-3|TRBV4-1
ASSLVLGRRGNTIY
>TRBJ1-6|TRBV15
ATSRDQSSYNSPLH
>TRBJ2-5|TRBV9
ASSVGSGGANQETQY
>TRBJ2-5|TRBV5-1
ASSLVGTAETQY
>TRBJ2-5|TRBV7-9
ASSLLEIGETQY
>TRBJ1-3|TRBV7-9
ASSSSGTVGNTIY
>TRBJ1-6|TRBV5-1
ASSLERGSPLH
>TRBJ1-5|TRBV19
ASIAQGHSNQPQH
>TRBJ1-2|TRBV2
ASSVGGYT
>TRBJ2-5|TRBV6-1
ASIGPGRETQY